This record concerns one TCR beta chain sequence. Its cognate antigen has yet to be identified. No base quality information exists; no much larger clone differs at one position. These data come from a study of control samples from healthy donors and cancer patients (dated by TCRdb to the early 2020s). Between the V and J ends, shortened by 1 base and 2 bases respectively, the junction contains 14 bases. Reading the germline V gene gives CDR1 SGHDN and CDR2 FVKESK. From cysteine to phenylalanine, the CDR3 is 16 amino acids long. Only the CDR3 DNA is retained, 48 bases long and in frame from the first base. Libraries were built with the immunoSEQ multiplex PCR assay. TCRdb mirrors the immuneACCESS table, restricted to in-frame sequences. Some clones are absent from its copies; in checked studies, under half trace to an unresolved V gene, and the reason for the others is unknown. For this sample the table gives some 130,000 clones, of which 80% to 95% were detected only once. In total, the top ten clones hold about 5.5% of the sample.

The origin of this receptor is a man younger than 30 in good health. The sequence is built from TRBV14 and TRBJ2-5, with no reliable assignment of the D segment. The sample comprised blood. The DNA is as follows: TGTGCCAGCAGCCAAGTTCCGGCGCTGGGGCAAGAGACCCAGTACTTC. This codes for CASSQVPALGQETQYF.